The 27 T cell receptor beta chains below come from one sample, sequenced in a study of T-cell reconstitution after alpha-beta-depleted transplantation in children. Unique molecular identifiers were incorporated during preparation of the TCRbeta library. TCRdb passed the PCR reads through MiXCR, listing each CDR3 protein once. Of 400,000 to 500,000 distinct CDR3 sequences in the sample, roughly a tenth were seen once. The material was PBMCs from the stem cell graft donor, obtained from the stem cell graft. These receptors all stem from a human donor who donated a stem cell graft to a child with acute myeloid leukemia.

This clonotype turned up a few times. The rearrangement joins TRBV11-2 to TRBJ2-3; 12 bases match TRBD2. The CDR3 spans 19 residues. Germline V gene lookup returns CDR1 SGHAT and CDR2 FQNNGV. V was clipped by 5 bases and J by 3 bases; unmatched bases: 15. CDR3 region: CASSDATSGRGVGTDTQYF. For the CDR3, the DNA is TGTGCCAGCAGCGACGCGACTAGCGGGAGAGGTGTTGGAACAGATACGCAGTATTTT.

This clonotype was recorded many times. The chain recombines TRBV29-1 with TRBJ1-5; 7 positions match TRBD1. Germline CDR1 SQVTM, CDR2 ANQGSEA. V trimming: 3 bases; J trimming: 7 bases; junction bases outside the gene matches: 6. The CDR3 has 13 amino acids. The CDR3 is CSVDVGGGQPQHF. The CDR3 coding sequence is TGCAGCGTTGATGTAGGGGGCGGCCAGCCCCAGCATTTT.

This clonotype was counted many times. This rearrangement joins TRBV7-9 to TRBJ2-3; D gene ambiguous. Trimming pared 1 base from V and 4 bases from J, leaving 6 bases between. The CDR3 runs to 13 residues. CDR1 and CDR2 (germline): SEHNR, FQNEAQ (reference sequence). The CDR3 DNA follows: TGTGCCAGCAGCTTAGTTACATCAGATACGCAGTATTTT. Translating it yields CASSLVTSDTQYF.

This clonotype showed up just a few times. The V call is TRBV18, the J call TRBJ2-5; D is ambiguous. CDR3 length: 13 amino acids. V lost 4 bases and J 4 bases, leaving 10 bases between the germline ends. CDR1 and CDR2 from the germline V gene are KGHSH and LQKENI. Here the CDR3 reads CASSQVVGETQYF. CDR3 DNA: TGTGCCAGCTCACAGGTAGTTGGAGAGACCCAGTACTTC.

This sequence joins TRBV20-1 and TRBJ2-5, with D unclear. Trimming removed 8 bases from V and 2 bases from J, with 15 bases in between. The CDR3 is made up of 13 amino acids. Germline V gives CDR1 DFQATT, CDR2 SNEGSKA (reference sequence). CDR3 in amino acids: CSPSRGRQETQYF. The CDR3 nucleotides are TGCAGTCCCTCTCGCGGAAGACAAGAGACCCAGTACTTC.

This clonotype was counted a few times. The genes are TRBV4-1 and TRBJ2-2; TRBD2 agrees at 7 bases. Per the germline V gene, CDR1 is MGHRA and CDR2 is YSYEKL. CDR3 length: 18 amino acids. After removal of 1 base from V and 0 bases from J, the junction contained 8 bases not matched to a gene. This CDR3 is CASSQGPAAGANTGELFF. DNA for the CDR3: TGCGCCAGCAGCCAAGGTCCAGCGGCGGGGGCGAACACCGGGGAGCTGTTTTTT.

This clonotype has just a few counts. The chain is built from TRBV18 and TRBJ2-5; D might be TRBD2 (6 bases). The V gene lost 4 bases and the J gene lost 2 bases, with 14 bases spanning the gap. The CDR3 spans 15 residues. The germline V gene has CDR1 KGHSH and CDR2 LQKENI. The CDR3 here is CASSRRGEEQETQYF. DNA for the CDR3: TGTGCCAGCTCACGTCGAGGGGAGGAACAAGAGACCCAGTACTTC.

The chain recombines TRBV4-2 with TRBJ2-3; 7 bases are a match to TRBD1. This CDR3 spans 11 amino acids. CDR1 is LGHNA, CDR2 YNFKEQ, per germline. Trimming took 8 bases from V and 4 from J; bases not matched to a gene: 0. The CDR3 loop reads CASGQADTQYF. The CDR3 nucleotides are TGTGCCAGCGGACAGGCAGATACGCAGTATTTT.

This chain links TRBV3-1 with TRBJ2-2; 8 bases align to TRBD1. V lost 4 bases to trimming and J lost 7 bases; unmatched junction nucleotides: 11. From germline, CDR1 is LGHDT and CDR2 YNNKEL (reference sequence). This CDR3 contains 16 residues. In DNA form, the CDR3 reads TGTGCCAGCAGCCGAGACAGGGGCCGCCCCAGCGGGGAGCTGTTTTTT. Translated, it gives CASSRDRGRPSGELFF. Looking up the rest from reference TRBV3-1 and TRBJ2-2 gives the full variable domain: DTAVSQTPKYLVTQMGNDKSIKCEQNLGHDTMYWYKQDSKKFLKIMFSYNNKELIINETVPNRFSPKSPDKAHLNLHINSLELGDSAVYFCASSRDRGRPSGELFFGEGSRLTVL.

This chain uses TRBV15 with TRBJ2-1; D call uncertain. This CDR3 is 15 amino acids long. Germline V lookup: CDR1 LNHNV, CDR2 YYDKDF (reference sequence). V lost 4 bases to trimming and J lost 0 bases, with 10 bases between them. CDR3 loop: CATSIERPSYNEQFF. CDR3 sequence (DNA): TGTGCCACCAGCATTGAGCGTCCCTCCTACAATGAGCAGTTCTTC.

This clonotype turned up a few times. The rearrangement joins TRBV9 to TRBJ2-1, with D uncertain. Trimming shortened V by 0 bases and J by 7 bases, and 14 bases separated the two germline ends. CDR1 is SGDLS, CDR2 YYNGEE, per germline. The CDR3 extends over 15 amino acids. The CDR3 spells CASSVESSLRNEQFF. The CDR3 coding sequence is TGTGCCAGCAGCGTAGAGTCGTCTCTCAGAAATGAGCAGTTCTTC. The full variable domain, its missing parts supplied by reference TRBV9 and TRBJ2-1, is DSGVTQTPKHLITATGQRVTLRCSPRSGDLSVYWYQQSLDQGLQFLIQYYNGEERAKGNILERFSAQQFPDLHSELNLSSLELGDSALYFCASSVESSLRNEQFFGPGTRLTVL.

This clonotype was counted ten times or more. This chain links TRBV5-8 with TRBJ2-1; 7 positions agree with TRBD1. Germline loops: CDR1 SGHTS, CDR2 YDEGEE. J lost 2 bases, V lost 4 bases, and 3 bases had no gene match. The CDR3 runs to 14 residues. The CDR3 loop reads CASSMGQTYNEQFF. The DNA of the CDR3 is TGTGCCAGCAGCATGGGACAGACCTACAATGAGCAGTTCTTC.

The chain joins TRBV5-5 to TRBJ2-3; TRBD2 agrees at 7 bases. V shed 3 bases, J shed 1 base, and the junction held 5 bases outside the gene matches. The germline V gene encodes CDR1 SGHKS and CDR2 YYEKEE (reference sequence). This CDR3 has 15 amino acids. The CDR3 loop is CASSSALAGTDTQYF. CDR3 DNA sequence: TGTGCCAGCAGCTCCGCCCTAGCGGGCACAGATACGCAGTATTTT.

This clonotype showed up many times. The rearrangement joins TRBV20-1 to TRBJ2-1; 8 nucleotides agree with TRBD2. This CDR3 contains 16 residues. The trim removed 4 bases at V and 6 bases at J, leaving 14 bases unmatched. CDR1 is DFQATT, CDR2 SNEGSKA, per germline (reference sequence). CDR3 in DNA: TGCAGTGCTAATAAACCACGGGCGGGAGGCCTCAATGAGCAGTTCTTC. Translating gives CSANKPRAGGLNEQFF.

The gene calls are TRBV20-1 and TRBJ2-3; 12 nucleotides match TRBD1. The CDR3 totals 16 residues. V was clipped by 2 bases and J by 4 bases; unmatched bases: 7. The germline V gene has CDR1 DFQATT and CDR2 SNEGSKA (reference sequence). CDR3 nucleotides: TGCAGTGCTAGAAGGGGGACAGGGGGCGATGCAGATACGCAGTATTTT. Amino acid sequence: CSARRGTGGDADTQYF.

V gene TRBV12-3 or TRBV12-4 combines with J gene TRBJ2-7, with D perhaps matching TRBD1 or TRBD2 (6 bases each). The length of the CDR3 is 15 residues. Trimming removed 3 bases from V and 0 bases from J, with 12 bases in between. The CDR3 reads CASSFEGGSSYEQYV. CDR3 DNA: TGTGCCAGCAGTTTTGAGGGGGGTAGCTCCTACGAGCAGTACGTC.

This clonotype was seen only a few times. The chain links TRBV29-1 to TRBJ2-7, with 10 bases lining up with TRBD1. This CDR3 contains 17 residues. Per the germline V gene, CDR1 is SQVTM and CDR2 is ANQGSEA. J lost 3 bases, V lost 0 bases, and 11 bases had no gene match. The DNA of the CDR3 is TGCAGCGTTGAAGATACAAAACGGGACAGGGGCGACTACGAGCAGTACTTC. Translated, it gives CSVEDTKRDRGDYEQYF.

The table lists this clonotype with a few counts. This chain joins TRBV29-1 and TRBJ2-2; TRBD1 or TRBD2 may be the D gene (5 bases each). The CDR3 totals 13 residues. CDR1 is SQVTM, CDR2 ANQGSEA, per germline. Trimming left V 6 bases short and J 3 bases short, with 11 bases between. The CDR3 nucleotides read TGCAGCGTGGGGACGGTTCACACCGGGGAGCTGTTTTTT. It encodes CSVGTVHTGELFF.

This chain connects TRBV6-1 to TRBJ2-1, with D perhaps matching TRBD1 (6 bases). The length of the CDR3 is 14 residues. The germline V and J ends were trimmed by 6 bases and 4 bases, with 13 bases remaining between them. The V gene's germline CDR1 is MNHNS and CDR2 SASEGT. The CDR3: CASSTGQPYNEQFF. The CDR3 DNA reads TGTGCCAGCAGCACCGGACAGCCATACAATGAGCAGTTCTTC.

This sequence joins TRBV5-1 and TRBJ2-5; D might be TRBD1 or TRBD2, each matching 5 bases. The germline V and J ends were trimmed by 0 bases and 2 bases, with 17 bases remaining between them. Germline CDR1 reads SGHRS; CDR2 reads YFSETQ. This CDR3 region has 17 residues. The CDR3 DNA sequence: TGCGCCAGCAGCTTGGCCCCGGGACGAGGAGATCAAGAGACCCAGTACTTC. This codes for CASSLAPGRGDQETQYF.

Ten or more counts support this clonotype. The gene calls are TRBV29-1 and TRBJ2-5, with 7 nucleotides matching TRBD1. The CDR3 loop spans 15 amino acids. Germline V gives CDR1 SQVTM, CDR2 ANQGSEA. Germline trimming cut 6 bases from V and 4 bases from J; bases unmatched to any gene: 14. The CDR3 region has the DNA TGCAGCGTCCGCTATAACAGGGGTCGGGGAGAGACCCAGTACTTC. Translating gives CSVRYNRGRGETQYF.

This clonotype was seen a handful of times. The V gene is TRBV15, the J gene TRBJ1-5; no reliable D call. CDR1 and CDR2 (germline): LNHNV, YYDKDF (reference sequence). The CDR3 contains 14 residues. V shed 5 bases and J shed 4 bases, with 12 bases lying between them. The DNA of the CDR3 is TGTGCCACCAGCTCATTCGACAATAATCAGCCCCAGCATTTT. It specifies CATSSFDNNQPQHF.

This chain connects TRBV5-1 to TRBJ2-7; 8 bases match TRBD1. The CDR3 loop spans 15 amino acids. V gave up 4 bases and J gave up 6 bases; unmatched junction bases: 12. Germline values: CDR1 SGHRS, CDR2 YFSETQ. The CDR3 DNA sequence: TGCGCCAGCAGCCTAGGACAGGGCCAAAGGAGCGAGCAGTACTTC. Amino acid sequence: CASSLGQGQRSEQYF.

This clonotype was observed many times. V gene TRBV5-1 combines with J gene TRBJ2-2, with a weak D call TRBD2 (6 bases). The V gene lost 4 bases and the J gene lost 0 bases, with 16 bases spanning the gap. Germline values: CDR1 SGHRS, CDR2 YFSETQ. This CDR3 region has 17 residues. The CDR3 nucleotides are TGCGCCAGCAGCCCGGCCCTTAGCGGAGCGAACACCGGGGAGCTGTTTTTT. Its protein product is CASSPALSGANTGELFF.

Many counts were recorded for this clonotype. V usage is TRBV7-2 and J usage is TRBJ2-5, with 8 bases that match TRBD2. Looked up from germline, CDR1 is SGHTA and CDR2 is FQGNSA. The CDR3 sequence is 15 residues long. J gave up 3 bases and V 4 bases, and 7 bases lay outside the gene matches. The CDR3 spells CASSSGGSLKETQYF. CDR3 bases: TGTGCCAGCAGCTCGGGGGGGTCCCTCAAAGAGACCCAGTACTTC.

The chain couples TRBV12-3 or TRBV12-4 to TRBJ2-7; D unresolved. V was shortened by 4 bases and J by 2 bases, with 15 bases between the two germline ends. The length of the CDR3 is 15 residues. Here the CDR3 DNA reads TGTGCCAGCAGTTCATTAAGTGGGGTTACCTACGAGCAGTACTTC. Its protein is CASSSLSGVTYEQYF.

The chain joins TRBV7-2 to TRBJ1-4, with 7 positions matching TRBD1. The trim removed 4 bases at V and 7 bases at J, leaving 9 bases unmatched. The CDR3 length is 15 residues. Germline values: CDR1 SGHTA, CDR2 FQGNSA. The CDR3 sequence: CASSSNRGRGEKLFF. CDR3 nucleotide sequence: TGTGCCAGCAGCTCCAACAGGGGTCGTGGTGAAAAACTGTTTTTT.